The rows below give T cell receptor beta chains drawn from one sample of a study of blood T cell repertoires in COVID-19. TCRdb's table, derived via immunoSEQ multiplex PCR, lists solely in-frame clones and lacks some. There are 70,000 or so clones in the sample; over 75% occur only once, and roughly a tenth lies in the top ten. The sequenced sample was peripheral blood. Receptors were obtained from a young woman with acute or convalescent COVID-19. Both conserved end residues are part of each CDR3. A D gene is named only where the DNA matches it firmly. Clone size appears in some rows only: once, few, many, or a class for an expanded clone.

J	size	D	V	CDR3	DNA
TRBJ1-3	NA	TRBD1	TRBV3-1/TRBV3-2	CASSGDRVGNTIYF	TGTGCCAGCAGCGGAGACAGGGTAGGAAACACCATATATTTT
TRBJ2-5	NA	TRBD2	TRBV4-3	CASSQELAAGETQYF	TGCGCCAGCAGCCAAGAACTAGCGGCCGGAGAGACCCAGTACTTC
TRBJ2-2	NA	TRBD2	TRBV2	CASSGTSGNTGELFF	TGTGCCAGCAGTGGGACTAGCGGAAACACCGGGGAGCTGTTTTTT
TRBJ1-3	NA	NA	TRBV2	CASSEEGGWNTIYF	TGTGCCAGCAGTGAAGAGGGAGGATGGAACACCATATATTTT
TRBJ1-3	NA	TRBD1	TRBV6-6	CASSYEGAAGNTIYF	TGTGCCAGCAGCTACGAGGGGGCGGCTGGAAACACCATATATTTT
TRBJ2-5	NA	NA	TRBV5-6	CASSLNSETQYF	TGTGCCAGCAGCTTGAACTCGGAGACCCAGTACTTC
TRBJ1-5	NA	NA	TRBV6-2/TRBV6-3	CASSTAGPYVQPQHF	TGTGCCAGCAGTACGGCAGGGCCTTACGTTCAGCCCCAGCATTTT
TRBJ1-6	NA	NA	TRBV20-1	CSASYRPGSPLHF	TGCAGTGCTAGTTATCGCCCCGGTTCACCCCTCCACTTT
TRBJ1-2	NA	NA	TRBV6-5	CASSPGSMSYGYTF	TGTGCCAGCAGTCCAGGATCCATGAGCTATGGCTACACCTTC
TRBJ2-7	NA	TRBD2	TRBV28	CASRTSGGPHYEQYF	TGTGCCAGCAGAACTAGCGGGGGGCCTCACTACGAGCAGTACTTC
TRBJ1-3	NA	NA	TRBV15	CATRSRRSSRNTIYF	TGTGCCACCAGATCTCGGAGGTCCTCTAGAAACACCATATATTTT
TRBJ2-2	NA	NA	TRBV5-4	CASSFTGTGELFF	TGTGCCAGCAGCTTTACAGGGACCGGGGAGCTGTTTTTT
TRBJ1-2	NA	TRBD1	TRBV6-5	CASSSPGQGHYGYTF	TGTGCCAGCAGTTCACCGGGACAGGGGCACTATGGCTACACCTTC
TRBJ1-4	NA	NA	TRBV6-5	CASSYVGPTNEKLFF	TGTGCCAGCAGTTACGTGGGCCCAACTAATGAAAAACTGTTTTTT
TRBJ1-5	NA	NA	TRBV28	CASSPSRGNQPQHF	TGTGCCAGCAGCCCTAGTCGCGGCAATCAGCCCCAGCATTTT
TRBJ2-5	NA	TRBD2	TRBV4-3	CASSQASGTSETQYF	TGCGCCAGCAGCCAGGCTAGCGGGACATCAGAGACCCAGTACTTC
TRBJ1-1	NA	NA	TRBV11-2	CASSLERDGEAFF	TGTGCCAGCAGCTTAGAGCGGGACGGTGAAGCTTTCTTT
TRBJ1-2	NA	TRBD1	TRBV4-1	CASSQGRRGTGASGYTF	TGCGCCAGCAGCCAAGGGCGGCGCGGGACAGGGGCTTCCGGCTACACCTTC
TRBJ1-1	NA	NA	TRBV7-2	CASSLVPTVMNTEAFF	TGTGCCAGCAGCTTAGTTCCCACAGTCATGAACACTGAAGCTTTCTTT
TRBJ2-7	NA	TRBD1	TRBV7-9	CASSLNRGRSIGSLEQYF	TGTGCCAGCAGCTTGAACAGGGGGCGATCCATAGGGTCCCTCGAGCAGTACTTC
TRBJ1-5	once	NA	TRBV12-2	CATPGEVGGNQPQHF	TGTGCAACCCCGGGGGAGGTTGGCGGCAATCAGCCCCAGCATTTT
TRBJ2-7	few	NA	TRBV4-3	CASSQDVGYNSYEQYF	TGCGCCAGCAGCCAAGATGTTGGTTACAACTCCTACGAGCAGTACTTC
TRBJ1-1	NA	NA	TRBV10-3	CAISDRVGQWSFF	TGTGCCATCAGCGACAGAGTCGGCCAATGGTCTTTCTTT
TRBJ1-5	NA	NA	TRBV6-1	CASSEAIYSNQPQHF	TGTGCCAGCAGTGAAGCGATCTATAGCAATCAGCCCCAGCATTTT
TRBJ2-5	NA	TRBD2	TRBV6-5	CASRGGLAGGETQYF	TGTGCCAGCAGGGGCGGACTAGCGGGAGGAGAGACCCAGTACTTC
TRBJ2-3	NA	TRBD2	TRBV7-8	CASSSRLAEISTDTQYF	TGTGCCAGCAGCTCAAGACTAGCGGAAATTAGCACAGATACGCAGTATTTT